This TCR beta chain was recovered during a study of T cells in Graves' hyperthyroidism and ophthalmopathy. As for the study in general: Upon initial diagnosis and before any treatment, peripheral blood was collected.

The CDR3 sequence is 16 residues long. V lost 0 bases to trimming and J lost 0 bases, with 11 bases between them. Per germline, CDR1 SGHRS and CDR2 YFSETQ. TCR beta CDR3 sequences were amplified from RNA transcripts. Using the HTBI primer set, a first-round RT-PCR was run on the TCR CDR3. TCRdb re-derived calls from the multiplex PCR reads in MiXCR, one entry per CDR3 protein. The data hold hundreds of thousands of distinct CDR3 sequences, with more than 14% observed a single time. This receptor was identified in a woman aged 45-65 years with Graves' ophthalmopathy. Sample: blood. This chain connects TRBV5-1 to TRBJ2-3; D is undetermined. As DNA, the CDR3 is TGCGCCAGCAGCTTGGGATCGGCACTTAGCACAGATACGCAGTATTTT. The encoded protein is CASSLGSALSTDTQYF.